This TCR beta chain came from a study of radiation and T cells in renal cell carcinoma. Whole-study findings and limits: Compared with controls, irradiated tumors showed greater TCR clonality. Dominant CDR3 motifs were more common in irradiated tumors than controls.

CDR3 length: 13 residues. CDR1 is MNHEY, CDR2 SMNVEV, per germline (reference sequence). Trimming took 10 bases from V and 0 from J; bases not matched to a gene: 4. Measured with immunoSEQ multiplex PCR; TCRdb has only the in-frame clones, and not every one. The repertoire holds 7,500 to 10,000 clones, approximately 60% seen once, with 14% in the top ten. As to this clone: The antigen remains undetermined.

Treatment noted: treatment-naive control, cytoreductive nephrectomy. This sequence originates from a man aged 55 to 70 with renal cell carcinoma. The chain recombines TRBV27 with TRBJ2-7; 9 bases align to TRBD1. The sample here was tumor tissue, taken from a patient whose treatment was nephrectomy without radiotherapy. For the CDR3, the DNA is TGTGCCACCCAGACAGGGGGCTCCTACGAGCAGTACTTC. Translated: CATQTGGSYEQYF.